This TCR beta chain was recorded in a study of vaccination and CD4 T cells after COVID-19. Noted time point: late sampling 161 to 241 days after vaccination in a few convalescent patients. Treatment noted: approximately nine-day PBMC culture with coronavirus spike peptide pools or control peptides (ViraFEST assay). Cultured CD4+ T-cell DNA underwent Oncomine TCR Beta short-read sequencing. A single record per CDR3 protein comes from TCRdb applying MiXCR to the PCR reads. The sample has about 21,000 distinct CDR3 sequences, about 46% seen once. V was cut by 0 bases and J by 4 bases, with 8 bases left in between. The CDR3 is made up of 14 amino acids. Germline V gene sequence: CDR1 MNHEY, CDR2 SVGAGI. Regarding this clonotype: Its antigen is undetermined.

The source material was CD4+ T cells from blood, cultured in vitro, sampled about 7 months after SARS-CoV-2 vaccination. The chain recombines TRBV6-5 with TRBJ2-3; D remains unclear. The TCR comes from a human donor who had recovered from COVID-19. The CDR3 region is CASSYSSFADTQYF. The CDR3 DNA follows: TGTGCCAGCAGTTACTCGTCGTTTGCAGATACGCAGTATTTT.